This TCR beta chain was documented in a study of T cells in Graves' hyperthyroidism and ophthalmopathy. Findings and caveats of the study: A model built on 13 V-J features separated ophthalmopathy from stable hyperthyroidism.

Regarding this clonotype: Its antigen is as yet unknown.

The CDR3 is 16 residues long. Germline loops: CDR1 LNHDA, CDR2 SQIVND (reference sequence). V was pared by 4 bases and J by 0 bases, with 15 bases between. Amplification yielded TCR beta CDR3 regions, with RNA transcripts as the source. Carried out on the TCR CDR3, a first-round RT-PCR used the HTBI primer set. From the multiplex PCR reads, TCRdb called clonotypes with MiXCR, one entry per CDR3 protein. The data contain about 640,000 distinct CDR3 sequences, 20% to 25% of them seen just once; the ten biggest clones take up 30% to 40%. This chain uses TRBV19 with TRBJ1-1, with a weak D call TRBD1 (5 bases). This receptor was obtained from a man under 40 with Graves' ophthalmopathy. The source material was blood. CDR3 nucleotides: TGTGCCAGTAGTAAGGGACGGAGTTTCATGAACACTGAAGCTTTCTTT. Protein: CASSKGRSFMNTEAFF.